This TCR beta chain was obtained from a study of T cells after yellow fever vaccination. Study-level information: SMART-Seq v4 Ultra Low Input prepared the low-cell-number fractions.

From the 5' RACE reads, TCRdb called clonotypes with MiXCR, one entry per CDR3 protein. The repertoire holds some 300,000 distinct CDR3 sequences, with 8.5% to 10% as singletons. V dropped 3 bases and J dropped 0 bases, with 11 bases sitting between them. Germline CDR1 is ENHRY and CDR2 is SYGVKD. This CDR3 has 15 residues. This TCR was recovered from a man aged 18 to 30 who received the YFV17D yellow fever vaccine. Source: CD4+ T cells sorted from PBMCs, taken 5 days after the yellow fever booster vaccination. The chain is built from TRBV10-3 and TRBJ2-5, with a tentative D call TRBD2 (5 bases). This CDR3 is CAISDSISDQETQYF. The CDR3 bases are TGTGCCATCAGTGACTCGATTAGCGACCAAGAGACCCAGTACTTC.